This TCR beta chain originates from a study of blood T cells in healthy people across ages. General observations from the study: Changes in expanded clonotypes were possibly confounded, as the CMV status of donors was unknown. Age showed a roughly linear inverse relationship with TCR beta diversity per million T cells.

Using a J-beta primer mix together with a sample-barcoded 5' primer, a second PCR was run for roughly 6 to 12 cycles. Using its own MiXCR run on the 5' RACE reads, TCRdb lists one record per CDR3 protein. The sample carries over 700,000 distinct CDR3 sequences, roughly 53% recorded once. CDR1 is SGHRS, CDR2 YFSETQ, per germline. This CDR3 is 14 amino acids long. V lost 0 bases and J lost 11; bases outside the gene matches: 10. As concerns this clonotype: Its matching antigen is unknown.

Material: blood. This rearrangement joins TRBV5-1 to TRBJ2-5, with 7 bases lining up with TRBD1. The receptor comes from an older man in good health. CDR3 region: CASSLEVLTGEQYF. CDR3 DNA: TGCGCCAGCAGCTTGGAGGTGCTCACAGGGGAGCAGTACTTC. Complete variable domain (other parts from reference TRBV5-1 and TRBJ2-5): KAGVTQTPRYLIKTRGQQVTLSCSPISGHRSVSWYQQTPGQGLQFLFEYFSETQRNKGNFPGRFSGRQFSNSRSEMNVSTLELGDSALYLCASSLEVLTGEQYFGPGTRLLVL.